The T cell receptor (beta chain) under discussion was sequenced for a study of regulatory T cells in long-lasting Graves disease. Study background: The study counted Graves' disease as persistent given over 5 years of antithyroid drugs and positive TSH receptor antibodies. General study findings and limits: Between persistent patients, about 2,800 public clonotypes were shared, exceeding the 800 to 1,000 shared between new patients.

Relying on iRepertoire HTBI primers and Arm-PCR of CDR3 regions, the team built TCR beta libraries. A single record per CDR3 protein comes from TCRdb applying MiXCR to the multiplex PCR reads. The repertoire has about 470,000 distinct CDR3 sequences, 20% to 25% of them found once; the top ten carry around 7%. Time point specified: persistent/refractory GD, antithyroid drugs over 5 years with positive TRAb. PBMCs provided the RNA from which the TCR library was made. From an endocrinology department in Xi'an, China, came the patients. This CDR3 contains 14 residues. Germline V lookup: CDR1 LGHDT, CDR2 YNNKEL (reference sequence). The germline V and J ends were trimmed by 0 bases and 3 bases, with 9 bases remaining between them. On this clonotype itself: The target antigen is unknown.

The input for sequencing was peripheral blood mononuclear cells (PBMCs), taken when the disease was refractory, from a patient treated with antithyroid drugs. This receptor was obtained from a female donor with Graves disease. The chain has TRBV3-1 and TRBJ2-7; no firm D call. In DNA, the CDR3 is TGTGCCAGCAGCCAAGAAGGCCTAGTCTACGAGCAGTACTTC. It encodes CASSQEGLVYEQYF.